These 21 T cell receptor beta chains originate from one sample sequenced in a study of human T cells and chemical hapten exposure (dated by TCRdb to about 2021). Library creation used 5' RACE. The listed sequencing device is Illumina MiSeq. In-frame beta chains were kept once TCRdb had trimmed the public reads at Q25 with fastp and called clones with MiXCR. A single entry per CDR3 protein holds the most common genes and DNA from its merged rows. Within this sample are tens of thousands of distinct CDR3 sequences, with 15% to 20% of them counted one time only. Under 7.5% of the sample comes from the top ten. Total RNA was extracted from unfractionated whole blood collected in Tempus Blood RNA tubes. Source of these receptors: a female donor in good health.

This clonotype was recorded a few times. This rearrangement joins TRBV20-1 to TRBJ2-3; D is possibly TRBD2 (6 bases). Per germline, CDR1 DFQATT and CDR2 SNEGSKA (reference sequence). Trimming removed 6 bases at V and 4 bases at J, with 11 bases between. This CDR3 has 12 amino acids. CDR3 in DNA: TGCAGTGCACCCGGGAGCCCAGATACGCAGTATTTT. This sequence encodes CSAPGSPDTQYF.

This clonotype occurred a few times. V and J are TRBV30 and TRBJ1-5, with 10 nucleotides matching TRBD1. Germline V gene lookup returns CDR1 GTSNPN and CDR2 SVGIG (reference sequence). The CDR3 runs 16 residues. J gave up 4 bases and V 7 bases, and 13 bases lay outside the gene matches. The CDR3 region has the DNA TGTGCCTCCGCCGGGACAGGGGCTCCGAGGAATCAGCCCCAGCATTTT. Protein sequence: CASAGTGAPRNQPQHF.

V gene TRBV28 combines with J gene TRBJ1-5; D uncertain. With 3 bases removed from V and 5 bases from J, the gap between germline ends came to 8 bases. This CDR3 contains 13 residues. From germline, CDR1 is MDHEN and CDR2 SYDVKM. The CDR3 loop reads CASSLVFYQPQHF. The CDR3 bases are TGTGCCAGCAGTTTGGTGTTTTATCAGCCCCAGCATTTT.

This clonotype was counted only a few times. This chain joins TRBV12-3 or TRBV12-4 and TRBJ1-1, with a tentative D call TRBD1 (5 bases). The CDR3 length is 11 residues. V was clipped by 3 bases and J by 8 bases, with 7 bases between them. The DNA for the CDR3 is TGTGCCAGCAGTTTGGGGCCAGAAGCTTTCTTT. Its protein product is CASSLGPEAFF.

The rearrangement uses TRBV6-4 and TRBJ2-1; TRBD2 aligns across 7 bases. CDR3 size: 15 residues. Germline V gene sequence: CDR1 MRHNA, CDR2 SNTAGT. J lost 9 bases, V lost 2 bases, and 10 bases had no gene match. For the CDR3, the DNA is TGTGCCAGCAGTGACCCCGGGACTACCCAAGGTGAGCAGTTCTTC. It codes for CASSDPGTTQGEQFF.

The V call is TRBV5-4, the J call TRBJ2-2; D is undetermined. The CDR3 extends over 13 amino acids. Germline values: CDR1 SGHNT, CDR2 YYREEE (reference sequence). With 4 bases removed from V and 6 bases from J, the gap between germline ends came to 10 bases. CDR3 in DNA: TGTGCCAGCAGCGCGGACCTCGCCGGGGAGCTGTTTTTT. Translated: CASSADLAGELFF.

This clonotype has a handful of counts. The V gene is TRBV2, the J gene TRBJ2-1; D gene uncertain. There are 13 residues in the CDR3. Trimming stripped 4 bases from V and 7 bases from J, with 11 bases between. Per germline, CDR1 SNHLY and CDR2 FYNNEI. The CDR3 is CASSVIRENEQFF. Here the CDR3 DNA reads TGTGCCAGCAGTGTGATCCGAGAAAATGAGCAGTTCTTC.

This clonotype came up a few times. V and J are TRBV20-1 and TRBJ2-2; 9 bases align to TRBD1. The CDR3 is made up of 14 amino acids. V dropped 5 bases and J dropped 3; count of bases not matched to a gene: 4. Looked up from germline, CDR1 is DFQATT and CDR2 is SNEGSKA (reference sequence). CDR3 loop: CSASTGGYTGELFF. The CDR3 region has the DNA TGCAGTGCTTCGACAGGGGGGTACACCGGGGAGCTGTTTTTT.

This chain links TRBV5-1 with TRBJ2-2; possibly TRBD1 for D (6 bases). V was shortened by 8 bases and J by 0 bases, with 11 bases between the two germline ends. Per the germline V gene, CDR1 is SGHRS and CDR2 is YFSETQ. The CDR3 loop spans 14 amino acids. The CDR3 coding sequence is TGCGCCAGTTCCGGGACAACGAACACCGGGGAGCTGTTTTTT. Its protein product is CASSGTTNTGELFF.

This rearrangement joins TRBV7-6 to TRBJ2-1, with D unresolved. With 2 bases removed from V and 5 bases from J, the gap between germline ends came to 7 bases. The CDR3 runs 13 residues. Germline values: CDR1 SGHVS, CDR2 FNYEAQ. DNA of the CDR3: TGTGCCAGCAGCTTATTGGGTCACAATGAGCAGTTCTTC. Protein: CASSLLGHNEQFF.

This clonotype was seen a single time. CDR3 sequence (DNA): TGTGCCAGCAGCTTGGGCACTTTTTCCACTGAAGCTTTCTTT. It yields the protein CASSLGTFSTEAFF. V gene TRBV5-6 combines with J gene TRBJ1-1; D not resolved. Trimming pared 0 bases from V and 4 bases from J, leaving 10 bases between. Germline loops: CDR1 SGHDT, CDR2 YYEEEE. CDR3 size: 14 residues.

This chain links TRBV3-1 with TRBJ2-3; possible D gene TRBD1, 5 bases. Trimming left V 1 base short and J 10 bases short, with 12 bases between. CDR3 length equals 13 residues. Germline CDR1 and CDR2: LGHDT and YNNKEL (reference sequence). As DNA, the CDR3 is TGTGCCAGCAGCCAAGTGGGGAAGGGGTCGCAGTATTTT. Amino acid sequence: CASSQVGKGSQYF.

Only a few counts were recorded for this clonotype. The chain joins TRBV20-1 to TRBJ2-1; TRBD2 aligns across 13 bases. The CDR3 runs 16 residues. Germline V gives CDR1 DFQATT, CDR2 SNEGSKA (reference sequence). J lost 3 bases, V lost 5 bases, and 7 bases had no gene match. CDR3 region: CSAPDRLAGGYNEQFF. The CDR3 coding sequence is TGCAGTGCTCCCGACCGACTAGCGGGGGGCTACAATGAGCAGTTCTTC.

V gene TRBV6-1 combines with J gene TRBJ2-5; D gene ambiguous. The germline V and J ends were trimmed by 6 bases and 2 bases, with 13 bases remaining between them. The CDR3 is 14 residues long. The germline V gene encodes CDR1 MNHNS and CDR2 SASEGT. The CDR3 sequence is CASRRMVGQETQYF. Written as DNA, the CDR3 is TGTGCCAGCAGGCGGATGGTCGGGCAAGAGACCCAGTACTTC.

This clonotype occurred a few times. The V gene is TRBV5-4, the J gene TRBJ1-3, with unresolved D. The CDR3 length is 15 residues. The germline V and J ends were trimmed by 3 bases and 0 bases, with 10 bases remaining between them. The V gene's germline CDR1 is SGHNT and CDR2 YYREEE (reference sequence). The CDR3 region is CASSSGPGSGNTIYF. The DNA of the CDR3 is TGTGCCAGCAGCTCCGGACCCGGCTCTGGAAACACCATATATTTT. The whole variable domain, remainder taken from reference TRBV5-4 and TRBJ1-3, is ETGVTQSPTHLIKTRGQQVTLRCSSQSGHNTVSWYQQALGQGPQFIFQYYREEENGRGNFPPRFSGLQFPNYSSELNVNALELDDSALYLCASSSGPGSGNTIYFGEGSWLTVV.

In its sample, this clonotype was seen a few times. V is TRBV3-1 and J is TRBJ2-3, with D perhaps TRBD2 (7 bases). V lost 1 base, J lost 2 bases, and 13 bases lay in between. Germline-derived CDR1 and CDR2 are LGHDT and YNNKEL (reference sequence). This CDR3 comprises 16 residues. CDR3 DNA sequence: TGTGCCAGCAGCCAAGCCTGGGGGGGCGACACAGATACGCAGTATTTT. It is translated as CASSQAWGGDTDTQYF.

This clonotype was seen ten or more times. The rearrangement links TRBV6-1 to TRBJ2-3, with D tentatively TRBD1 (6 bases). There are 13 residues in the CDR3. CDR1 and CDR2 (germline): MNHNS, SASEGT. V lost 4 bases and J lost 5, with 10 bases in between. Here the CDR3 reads CASSGLQGDTQYF. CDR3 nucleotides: TGTGCCAGCAGTGGACTACAGGGAGATACGCAGTATTTT.

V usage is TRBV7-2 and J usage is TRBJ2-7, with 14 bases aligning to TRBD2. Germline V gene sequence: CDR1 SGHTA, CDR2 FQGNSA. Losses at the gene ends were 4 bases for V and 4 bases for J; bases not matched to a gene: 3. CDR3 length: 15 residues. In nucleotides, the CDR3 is TGTGCCAGCAGCTCTCGGACTAGCGGGAGGTACGAGCAGTACTTC. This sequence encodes CASSSRTSGRYEQYF.

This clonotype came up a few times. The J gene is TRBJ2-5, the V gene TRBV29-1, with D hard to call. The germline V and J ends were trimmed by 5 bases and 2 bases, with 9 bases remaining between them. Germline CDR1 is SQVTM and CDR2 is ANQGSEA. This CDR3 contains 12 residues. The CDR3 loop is CSVQRLQETQYF. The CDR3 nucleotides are TGCAGCGTTCAAAGGTTACAAGAGACCCAGTACTTC.

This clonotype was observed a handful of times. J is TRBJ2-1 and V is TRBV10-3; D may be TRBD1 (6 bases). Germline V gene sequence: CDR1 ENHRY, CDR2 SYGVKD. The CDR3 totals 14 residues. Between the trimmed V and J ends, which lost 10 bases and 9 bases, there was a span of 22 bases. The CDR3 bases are TGTGCCACCAAACACAGGGAACTACGGGGTGAGCAGTTCTTC. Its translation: CATKHRELRGEQFF.

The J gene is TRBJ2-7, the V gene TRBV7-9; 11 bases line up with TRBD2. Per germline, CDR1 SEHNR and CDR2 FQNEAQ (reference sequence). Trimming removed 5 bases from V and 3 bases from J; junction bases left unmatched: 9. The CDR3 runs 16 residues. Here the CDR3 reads CASSVSTSGSFYEQYF. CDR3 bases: TGTGCCAGCAGCGTCTCAACTAGCGGGAGTTTCTACGAGCAGTACTTC.